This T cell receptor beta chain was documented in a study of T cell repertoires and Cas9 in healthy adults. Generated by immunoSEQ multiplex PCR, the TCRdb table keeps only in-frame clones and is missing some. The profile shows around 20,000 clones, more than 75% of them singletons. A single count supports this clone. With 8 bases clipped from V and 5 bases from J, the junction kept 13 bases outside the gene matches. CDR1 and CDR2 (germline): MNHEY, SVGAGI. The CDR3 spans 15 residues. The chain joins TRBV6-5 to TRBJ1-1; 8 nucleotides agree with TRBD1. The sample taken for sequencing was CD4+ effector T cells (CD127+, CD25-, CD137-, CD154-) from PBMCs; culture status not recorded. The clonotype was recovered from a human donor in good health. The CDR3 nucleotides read TGTGCCAGCGGACGGGGGGCAGGGGGCTATACTGAAGCTTTCTTT. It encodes CASGRGAGGYTEAFF.